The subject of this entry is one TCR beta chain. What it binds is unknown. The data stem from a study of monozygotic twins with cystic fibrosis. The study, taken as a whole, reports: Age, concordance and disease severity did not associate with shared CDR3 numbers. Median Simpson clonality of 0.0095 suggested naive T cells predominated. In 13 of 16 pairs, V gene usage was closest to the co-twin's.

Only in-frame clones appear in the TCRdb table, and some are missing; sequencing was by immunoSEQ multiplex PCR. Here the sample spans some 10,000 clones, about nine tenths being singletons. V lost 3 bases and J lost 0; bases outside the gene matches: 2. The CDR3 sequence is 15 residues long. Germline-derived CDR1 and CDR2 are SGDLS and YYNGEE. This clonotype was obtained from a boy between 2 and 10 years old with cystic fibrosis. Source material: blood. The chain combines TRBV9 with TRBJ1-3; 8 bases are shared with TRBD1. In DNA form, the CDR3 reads TGTGCCAGCAGCGAGCAGGGGGCCTCTGGAAACACCATATATTTT. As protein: CASSEQGASGNTIYF.